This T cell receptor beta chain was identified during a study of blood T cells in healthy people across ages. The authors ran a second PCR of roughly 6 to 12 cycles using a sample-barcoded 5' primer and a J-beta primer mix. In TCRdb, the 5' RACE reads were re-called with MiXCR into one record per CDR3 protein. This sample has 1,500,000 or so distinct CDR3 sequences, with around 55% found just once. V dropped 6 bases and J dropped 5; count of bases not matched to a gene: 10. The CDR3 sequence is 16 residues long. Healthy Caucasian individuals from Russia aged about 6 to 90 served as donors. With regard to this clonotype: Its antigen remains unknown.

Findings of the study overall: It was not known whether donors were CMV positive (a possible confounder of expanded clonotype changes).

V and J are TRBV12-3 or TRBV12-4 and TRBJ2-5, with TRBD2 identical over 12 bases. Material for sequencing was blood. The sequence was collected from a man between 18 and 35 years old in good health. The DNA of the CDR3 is TGTGCCAGCAGAGGGACGACTAGCGGGAGCTGGGAGACCCAGTACTTC. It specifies CASRGTTSGSWETQYF.